This is a list of T cell receptor beta chains from one sample in a study of T cell responses to AZD1222 COVID-19 vaccine. This table comes from immunoSEQ multiplex PCR, and its TCRdb copy is limited to in-frame clones, with some not included. The sample includes 57,000 or so clones, 81% seen only once; the top ten take around 28%. The material sequenced was peripheral blood, taken 28 days after the second AZD1222 dose. These receptors were obtained from an adult who received the AZD1222 COVID-19 vaccine. The CDR3 runs from the conserved cysteine through the conserved F or W. A D gene is named only where the DNA matches it firmly. Clone size appears in some rows only: once, few, many, or a class for an expanded clone.

length: 15; V: TRBV5-4; J: TRBJ1-1; size: .; D: .; CDR3: CASSLKAGVGAEAFF; DNA: TGTGCCAGCAGCTTGAAGGCAGGGGTCGGGGCTGAAGCTTTCTTT
length: 12; V: TRBV14; J: TRBJ1-5; size: .; D: .; CDR3: CASSQENQPQHF; DNA: TGTGCCAGCAGCCAAGAAAATCAGCCCCAGCATTTT
length: 13; V: TRBV18; J: TRBJ1-5; size: .; D: TRBD1; CDR3: CASSPDRDQPQHF; DNA: TGTGCCAGCTCACCCGACAGGGACCAGCCCCAGCATTTT
length: 15; V: TRBV6-5; J: TRBJ2-3; size: .; D: TRBD2; CDR3: CASRPGIAGGDTQYF; DNA: TGTGCCAGCAGACCTGGTATAGCGGGAGGAGATACGCAGTATTTT
length: 15; V: TRBV4-2; J: TRBJ2-1; size: .; D: TRBD2; CDR3: CASSQGRASGSSPFF; DNA: TGTGCCAGCAGCCAAGGTCGGGCTAGCGGGAGTAGTCCGTTCTTC
length: 15; V: TRBV30; J: TRBJ2-1; size: .; D: .; CDR3: CAWSPPNGVLYEQFF; DNA: TGTGCCTGGTCCCCTCCGAACGGAGTCTTATATGAGCAGTTCTTC
length: 14; V: TRBV5-4; J: TRBJ2-3; size: .; D: .; CDR3: CASSSTTRTHTQYF; DNA: TGTGCCAGCAGCTCTACGACTAGAACCCATACGCAGTATTTT
length: 13; V: TRBV12-3/TRBV12-4; J: TRBJ1-1; size: .; D: .; CDR3: CASRTRENTEAFF; DNA: TGTGCCAGCAGGACGAGGGAGAACACTGAAGCTTTCTTT
length: 24; V: TRBV18; J: TRBJ1-3; size: .; D: TRBD1; CDR3: CASSLRFPPVGQGDPASSGNTIYF; DNA: TGTGCCAGCTCACTCAGATTCCCACCTGTCGGACAGGGGGATCCTGCCTCCTCTGGAAACACCATATATTTT
length: 14; V: TRBV6-5; J: TRBJ1-6; size: .; D: TRBD1; CDR3: CASRIGTVNSPLHF; DNA: TGTGCCAGCAGGATAGGGACAGTAAATTCACCCCTCCACTTT
length: 16; V: TRBV5-1; J: TRBJ2-2; size: .; D: TRBD2; CDR3: CASSPTSGVNTGELFF; DNA: TGCGCCAGCAGCCCCACTAGCGGGGTGAACACCGGGGAGCTGTTTTTT
length: 14; V: TRBV6-5; J: TRBJ1-1; size: .; D: .; CDR3: CASGQGGLNTEAFF; DNA: TGTGCCAGCGGGCAGGGAGGCTTGAACACTGAAGCTTTCTTT
length: 14; V: TRBV27; J: TRBJ2-7; size: .; D: TRBD2; CDR3: CASSPLAGPYEQYF; DNA: TGTGCCAGCAGTCCGCTAGCGGGACCCTACGAGCAGTACTTC
length: 15; V: TRBV25-1; J: TRBJ2-5; size: .; D: .; CDR3: CASTYSAGGLKTQYF; DNA: TGTGCCAGCACCTACTCTGCAGGGGGGCTGAAGACCCAGTACTTC
length: 14; V: TRBV10-3; J: TRBJ2-2; size: .; D: TRBD1; CDR3: CAIRDRGETGELFF; DNA: TGTGCCATCAGGGACAGGGGTGAGACCGGGGAGCTGTTTTTT
length: 13; V: TRBV10-3; J: TRBJ2-2; size: once; D: .; CDR3: CASGASNTGELFF; DNA: TGTGCCTCCGGAGCCTCGAACACCGGGGAGCTGTTTTTT
length: 14; V: TRBV7-2; J: TRBJ2-7; size: .; D: .; CDR3: CASSLLQVSYEQYF; DNA: TGTGCCAGCAGCTTGCTACAGGTTAGCTACGAGCAGTACTTC
length: 15; V: TRBV10-3; J: TRBJ2-2; size: .; D: TRBD2; CDR3: CAIRTSGKDTGELFF; DNA: TGTGCCATCAGGACAAGCGGGAAGGACACCGGGGAGCTGTTTTTT
length: 14; V: TRBV11-1; J: TRBJ2-3; size: .; D: .; CDR3: CASSGRDVTDTQYF; DNA: TGTGCCAGCAGCGGTCGGGACGTAACAGATACGCAGTATTTT
length: 15; V: TRBV5-8; J: TRBJ2-5; size: .; D: .; CDR3: CASTFRGQPTGTQYF; DNA: TGTGCCAGCACCTTTCGAGGACAGCCGACGGGGACCCAGTACTTC
length: 15; V: TRBV27; J: TRBJ2-7; size: .; D: .; CDR3: CASGHRRREHYEQYF; DNA: TGTGCCAGCGGGCATCGCCGGAGGGAGCACTACGAGCAGTACTTC
length: 18; V: TRBV19; J: TRBJ2-1; size: .; D: .; CDR3: CASSPRDIGGSSYNEQFF; DNA: TGTGCCAGTAGTCCTAGAGATATCGGCGGTAGCTCCTACAATGAGCAGTTCTTC
length: 18; V: TRBV9; J: TRBJ1-3; size: .; D: .; CDR3: CASSVESAGTSSGNTIYF; DNA: TGTGCCAGCAGCGTAGAATCGGCAGGGACTTCCTCTGGAAACACCATATATTTT
length: 14; V: TRBV28; J: TRBJ2-5; size: .; D: .; CDR3: CASSPTELMETQYF; DNA: TGTGCCAGCAGTCCGACCGAACTGATGGAGACCCAGTACTTC
length: 18; V: TRBV9; J: TRBJ2-2; size: once; D: .; CDR3: CASSVDLGGLQNTGELFF; DNA: TGTGCCAGCAGCGTAGATCTAGGGGGACTTCAGAACACCGGGGAGCTGTTTTTT
length: 13; V: TRBV12-3/TRBV12-4; J: TRBJ2-2; size: .; D: TRBD1; CDR3: CASRARGLGELFF; DNA: TGTGCCAGCAGAGCAAGGGGGCTCGGGGAGCTGTTTTTT
length: 16; V: TRBV5-6; J: TRBJ1-5; size: .; D: .; CDR3: CASSLYLARGNQPQHF; DNA: TGTGCCAGCAGCTTGTACTTAGCCCGGGGCAATCAGCCCCAGCATTTT
length: 15; V: TRBV4-3; J: TRBJ1-2; size: .; D: .; CDR3: CASSQDRGQLVGYTF; DNA: TGCGCCAGCAGCCAAGATCGGGGACAATTAGTGGGCTACACCTTC
length: 12; V: TRBV5-5; J: TRBJ1-2; size: .; D: .; CDR3: CASSTRTGGYTF; DNA: TGTGCCAGCAGCACACGGACGGGTGGCTACACCTTC
length: 17; V: TRBV19; J: TRBJ2-3; size: .; D: .; CDR3: CASSIIGIGAITDTQYF; DNA: TGTGCCAGTAGTATAATCGGGATCGGGGCAATCACAGATACGCAGTATTTT
length: 13; V: TRBV27; J: TRBJ1-3; size: .; D: .; CDR3: CASSPLKRNTIYF; DNA: TGTGCCAGCAGTCCCCTCAAACGAAACACCATATATTTT
length: 14; V: TRBV5-6; J: TRBJ1-6; size: .; D: .; CDR3: CASSFGRQEGPLHF; DNA: TGTGCCAGCAGCTTCGGACGACAGGAAGGGCCCCTCCACTTT
length: 13; V: TRBV6-5; J: TRBJ2-7; size: .; D: .; CDR3: CASSYSGVGEQYF; DNA: TGTGCCAGCAGTTACTCCGGCGTGGGCGAGCAGTACTTC
length: 15; V: TRBV21-1; J: TRBJ2-7; size: .; D: .; CDR3: CASTGLAYYYYEQYF; DNA: TGTGCCAGCACAGGACTAGCGTACTACTACTACGAGCAGTACTTC
length: 15; V: TRBV7-9; J: TRBJ2-7; size: few; D: TRBD2; CDR3: CASSLLAGSSYEQYF; DNA: TGTGCCAGCAGCTTATTAGCGGGGAGCTCCTACGAGCAGTACTTC
length: 12; V: TRBV7-3; J: TRBJ1-1; size: .; D: .; CDR3: CASSSGRGFFFF; DNA: TGTGCCAGCAGCTCAGGACGAGGGTTCTTTTTCTTT
length: 13; V: TRBV18; J: TRBJ1-1; size: .; D: TRBD1; CDR3: CASSRDRVTEAFF; DNA: TGTGCCAGCTCACGGGACAGGGTGACTGAAGCTTTCTTT
length: 14; V: TRBV5-5; J: TRBJ2-1; size: once; D: TRBD2; CDR3: CASSWGLASNEQFF; DNA: TGTGCCAGCAGCTGGGGACTAGCGAGCAATGAGCAGTTCTTC
length: 16; V: TRBV9; J: TRBJ2-1; size: .; D: TRBD2; CDR3: CASSVDGGGPANEQFF; DNA: TGTGCCAGCAGCGTAGATGGGGGAGGGCCGGCCAATGAGCAGTTCTTC
length: 14; V: TRBV6-5; J: TRBJ1-4; size: .; D: .; CDR3: CASSLRFPNEKLFF; DNA: TGTGCCAGCAGTCTGCGGTTCCCGAATGAAAAACTGTTTTTT
length: 15; V: TRBV6-5; J: TRBJ2-3; size: .; D: TRBD2; CDR3: CASSLLAGGRDTQYF; DNA: TGTGCCAGCTCCCTACTAGCGGGAGGAAGAGATACGCAGTATTTT
length: 14; V: TRBV2; J: TRBJ2-1; size: .; D: TRBD1; CDR3: CASSDSGGKNEQFF; DNA: TGTGCCAGCAGTGATTCAGGGGGCAAGAATGAGCAGTTCTTC
length: 13; V: TRBV29-1; J: TRBJ2-1; size: .; D: .; CDR3: CSVEPGGNNEQFF; DNA: TGCAGCGTTGAACCCGGAGGCAACAATGAGCAGTTCTTC
length: 17; V: TRBV28; J: TRBJ2-7; size: .; D: TRBD2; CDR3: CASSFLTGRESSYEQYF; DNA: TGTGCCAGCAGTTTCCTAACGGGGCGGGAGAGCTCCTACGAGCAGTACTTC